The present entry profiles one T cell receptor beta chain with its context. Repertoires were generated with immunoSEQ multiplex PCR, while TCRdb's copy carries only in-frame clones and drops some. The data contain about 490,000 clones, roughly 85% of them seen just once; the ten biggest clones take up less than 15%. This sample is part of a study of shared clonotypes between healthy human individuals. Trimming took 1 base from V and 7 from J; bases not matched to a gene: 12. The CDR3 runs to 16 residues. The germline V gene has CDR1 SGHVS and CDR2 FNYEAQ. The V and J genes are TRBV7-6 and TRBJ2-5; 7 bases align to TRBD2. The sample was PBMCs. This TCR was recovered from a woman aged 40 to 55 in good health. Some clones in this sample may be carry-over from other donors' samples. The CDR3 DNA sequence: TGTGCCAGCAGCTTAGTTGGAGCCCGTGGGGGGGGGACCCAGTACTTC. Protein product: CASSLVGARGGGTQYF.